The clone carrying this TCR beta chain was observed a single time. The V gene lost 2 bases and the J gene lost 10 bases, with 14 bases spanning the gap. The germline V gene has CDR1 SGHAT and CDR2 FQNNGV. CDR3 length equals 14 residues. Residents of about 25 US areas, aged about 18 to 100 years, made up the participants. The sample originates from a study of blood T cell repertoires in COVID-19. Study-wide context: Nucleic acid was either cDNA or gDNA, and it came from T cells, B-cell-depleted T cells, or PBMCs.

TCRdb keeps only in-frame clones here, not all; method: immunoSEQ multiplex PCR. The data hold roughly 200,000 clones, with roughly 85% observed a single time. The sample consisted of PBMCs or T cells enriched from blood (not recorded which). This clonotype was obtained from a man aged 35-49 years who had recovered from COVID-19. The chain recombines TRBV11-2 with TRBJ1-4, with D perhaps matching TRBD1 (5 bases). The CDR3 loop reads CASSLSDSSVKLFF. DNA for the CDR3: TGTGCCAGCAGCTTATCAGACAGCAGCGTAAAACTGTTTTTT.